The 22 T cell receptor beta chains in this list originate from one sample, sequenced in a study of cytomegalovirus exposure and HLA in healthy donors. With 60 Vbeta and 13 Jbeta primers, the PCR was carried out. The method was immunoSEQ multiplex PCR; TCRdb's version includes in-frame clones alone and lacks a portion of them. The repertoire holds approximately 110,000 clones, with roughly 70% as singletons. Sequencing used PBMCs. These TCRs come from a woman aged 35 to 49 in good health and CMV-seronegative.

The rearrangement uses TRBV11-2 and TRBJ2-1; TRBD2 matches at 10 bases. After removal of 0 bases from V and 8 bases from J, the junction contained 7 bases not matched to a gene. Per the germline V gene, CDR1 is SGHAT and CDR2 is FQNNGV. The CDR3 is made up of 16 amino acids. As DNA, the CDR3 is TGTGCCAGCAGCTTAGAGTGGGCTAGCGGGAGTGATGAGCAGTTCTTC. The encoded protein is CASSLEWASGSDEQFF.

CDR3 DNA: TGTGCTAGTACCCCCGGACTAGCGGGAGAACAAGAGACCCAGTACTTC. Encoded protein: CASTPGLAGEQETQYF. The V gene is TRBV12-5, the J gene TRBJ2-5; TRBD2 matches at 13 bases. This CDR3 has 16 residues. CDR1 is LGHNT and CDR2 is FRNRAP in the germline V gene. V lost 8 bases, J lost 2 bases, and 8 bases stayed unmatched.

This clone was detected only a few times. The V gene is TRBV14, the J gene TRBJ2-5, with 9 bases that match TRBD1. Trimming took 4 bases from V and 5 from J; bases not matched to a gene: 8. Germline CDR1 reads SGHDN; CDR2 reads FVKESK. This CDR3 region has 15 residues. The CDR3 sequence is CASSRYRGPQETQYF. DNA for the CDR3: TGTGCCAGCAGCCGGTACAGGGGGCCTCAGGAGACCCAGTACTTC.

The chain uses TRBV9 and TRBJ1-3; 9 bases match TRBD1. Looked up from germline, CDR1 is SGDLS and CDR2 is YYNGEE. This CDR3 comprises 16 residues. With 3 bases clipped from V and 1 base from J, the junction kept 5 bases outside the gene matches. CDR3 DNA: TGTGCCAGCAGCGGGGGGACAGGGCAATCTGGAAACACCATATATTTT. Residues: CASSGGTGQSGNTIYF.

V gene TRBV27 combines with J gene TRBJ2-3; 9 bases are shared with TRBD2. V dropped 4 bases and J dropped 5; count of bases not matched to a gene: 4. From germline, CDR1 is MNHEY and CDR2 SMNVEV (reference sequence). This CDR3 is 14 amino acids long. The DNA of the CDR3 is TGTGCCAGCAGTTGGGTAGCGGGAGTAGATACGCAGTATTTT. Translated: CASSWVAGVDTQYF.

The chain links TRBV5-4 to TRBJ1-1; 9 positions match TRBD1. CDR1 and CDR2 from the germline V gene are SGHNT and YYREEE (reference sequence). The length of the CDR3 is 15 residues. V gave up 3 bases and J gave up 4 bases; unmatched junction bases: 7. CDR3 sequence: CASSSNRGRITEAFF. The CDR3 DNA reads TGTGCCAGCAGCTCGAACAGGGGGCGGATCACTGAAGCTTTCTTT.

This clone was found a few times. The V gene is TRBV11-2, the J gene TRBJ1-4; D perhaps matches TRBD1 (5 bases). CDR1 is SGHAT, CDR2 FQNNGV, per germline. The V end lost 5 bases, the J end lost 8 bases, and 15 bases lay between the germline ends. The CDR3 is made up of 14 amino acids. CDR3 nucleotides: TGTGCCAGCAGCCTCCAGGGACTCGAGGAAAAACTGTTTTTT. Its translation is CASSLQGLEEKLFF.

In DNA, the CDR3 is TGTGCCAGCAGCCCCCGGGACAACCAACTTATGAACACTGAAGCTTTCTTT. Protein product: CASSPRDNQLMNTEAFF. The chain has TRBV7-9 and TRBJ1-1; TRBD1 might be the D (6 bases). Trimming removed 5 bases from V and 0 bases from J, with 19 bases in between. Per the germline V gene, CDR1 is SEHNR and CDR2 is FQNEAQ (reference sequence). The CDR3 is 17 amino acids.

The chain combines TRBV5-8 with TRBJ1-5; 8 bases are shared with TRBD1. The germline CDR1 and CDR2 sequences are SGHTS and YDEGEE. The ends lost 2 bases at V and 3 bases at J; junction bases unmatched: 4. The CDR3 consists of 15 residues. The CDR3 spells CASSLRQGYNQPQHF. DNA for the CDR3: TGTGCCAGCAGCTTACGACAGGGGTACAATCAGCCCCAGCATTTT.

The chain couples TRBV7-2 to TRBJ2-5; 8 bases are shared with TRBD2. This CDR3 contains 16 residues. V dropped 4 bases and J dropped 4; count of bases not matched to a gene: 11. Germline V gene data show CDR1 as SGHTA and CDR2 as FQGNSA. DNA for the CDR3: TGTGCCAGCAGCTCCCCGAGCGGGGGAGTTGGAGAGACCCAGTACTTC. Its translation is CASSSPSGGVGETQYF.

Turning to this clone: Within the sample, other DNA sequences also encode this same CDR3. The chain links TRBV6-5 to TRBJ2-7; D possibly corresponds to TRBD1 (5 bases). This CDR3 comprises 13 residues. With 7 bases removed from V and 2 bases from J, the gap between germline ends came to 12 bases. The germline V gene encodes CDR1 MNHEY and CDR2 SVGAGI. CDR3 nucleotide sequence: TGTGCCAGCAAAGGGGTTGTCCCCTACGAGCAGTACTTC. The encoded protein is CASKGVVPYEQYF.

The J gene is TRBJ2-1, the V gene TRBV7-3; D might be TRBD2 (5 bases). The V gene lost 6 bases and the J gene lost 7 bases, with 10 bases spanning the gap. CDR1 is SGHTA, CDR2 FQGTGA, per germline. This CDR3 region has 12 residues. CDR3: CASSSGGNEQFF. CDR3 nucleotide sequence: TGTGCCAGCAGTTCAGGAGGAAATGAGCAGTTCTTC.

The CDR3 nucleotides are TGCGCCAGCAGCCTCGGAGGAGCATCGTACGAGCAGTACTTC. Its protein product is CASSLGGASYEQYF. The chain combines TRBV4-1 with TRBJ2-7, with D possibly TRBD2 on 5 matching bases. The V end was cut by 4 bases, the J end by 4 bases, with 14 bases between. The CDR3 totals 14 residues. In germline, CDR1 is MGHRA, CDR2 YSYEKL.

V and J are TRBV6-5 and TRBJ1-5; 9 positions agree with TRBD1. Germline assignment: CDR1 MNHEY and CDR2 SVGAGI. With V trimmed by 6 bases and J by 1 base, 4 bases remained unmatched. This CDR3 comprises 15 residues. The CDR3 region is CASSVQGASNQPQHF. CDR3 nucleotides: TGTGCCAGCAGCGTACAGGGGGCAAGCAATCAGCCCCAGCATTTT.

The chain recombines TRBV5-5 with TRBJ2-7; 9 bases agree with TRBD1. Germline lookup yields CDR1 SGHKS and CDR2 YYEKEE (reference sequence). The trim removed 4 bases at V and 5 bases at J, leaving 10 bases unmatched. The CDR3 contains 15 residues. In DNA, the CDR3 is TGTGCCAGCAGCGCGCCCGGGACAGGGAGTGACGAGCAGTACTTC. Translation: CASSAPGTGSDEQYF.

This clone has more than one count but fewer than ten. The chain carries TRBV20-1 and TRBJ2-7; D is ambiguous. Germline values: CDR1 DFQATT, CDR2 SNEGSKA (reference sequence). The CDR3 contains 11 residues. The V and J ends lost 3 bases and 1 base respectively, with 4 bases between them. CDR3 protein: CSASSSYEQYF. CDR3 coding DNA: TGCAGTGCTAGCTCTTCCTACGAGCAGTACTTC.

Notes on this clone: An end of the junction differs from the germline gene, which may be a read error. The V call is TRBV19, the J call TRBJ1-5; the D gene is possibly TRBD1 (6 bases). CDR3 length: 14 amino acids. Germline V gene data show CDR1 as LNHDA and CDR2 as SQIVND (reference sequence). CDR3 in DNA: TGTGCCAGTAGTGTAGAAACAGGGTTTCAGCCCCAGCATTTT. Encoded protein: CASSVETGFQPQHF.

This clone came up a few times. V gene TRBV7-9 combines with J gene TRBJ2-5; 10 positions match TRBD2. Germline CDR1 SEHNR, CDR2 FQNEAQ (reference sequence). The V segment lost 5 bases and the J segment 5 bases; nucleotides outside the gene matches: 8. This CDR3 comprises 15 residues. The CDR3 coding sequence is TGTGCCAGCAGCCTAAGCGGGAGGGCCGGGGAGACCCAGTACTTC. The encoded protein is CASSLSGRAGETQYF.

The rearrangement uses TRBV28 and TRBJ2-7, with D maybe TRBD1 (6 bases). The CDR3 consists of 16 residues. The germline V gene encodes CDR1 MDHEN and CDR2 SYDVKM. Trimming took 2 bases from V and 0 from J, leaving 14 bases between them. CDR3 in DNA: TGTGCCAGCAGTTTAGGGGTCAGGGGACCCTCCTACGAGCAGTACTTC. Protein product: CASSLGVRGPSYEQYF. The complete variable domain, with remaining parts taken from reference TRBV28 and TRBJ2-7, reads DVKVTQSSRYLVKRTGEKVFLECVQDMDHENMFWYRQDPGLGLRLIYFSYDVKMKEKGDIPEGYSVSREKKERFSLILESASTNQTSMYLCASSLGVRGPSYEQYFGPGTRLTVT.

This clone was seen more than once but under ten times. This sequence joins TRBV13 and TRBJ2-4; 12 nucleotides line up with TRBD1. The CDR3 runs to 18 residues. J gave up 7 bases and V 7 bases, and 17 bases lay outside the gene matches. The germline V gene has CDR1 PRHDT and CDR2 FYEKMQ (reference sequence). CDR3 protein: CASKHFALRDRGPNIQYF. The CDR3, as DNA: TGTGCCAGCAAACACTTCGCACTACGGGACAGGGGGCCGAACATTCAGTACTTC. The full variable domain, with the rest looked up from reference TRBV13 and TRBJ2-4, is AAGVIQSPRHLIKEKRETATLKCYPIPRHDTVYWYQQGPGQDPQFLISFYEKMQSDKGSIPDRFSAQQFSDYHSELNMSSLELGDSALYFCASKHFALRDRGPNIQYFGAGTRLSVL.

V is TRBV28 and J is TRBJ1-2, with a tentative D call TRBD1 (6 bases). The CDR3 loop spans 12 amino acids. The germline gives CDR1 MDHEN, CDR2 SYDVKM. V lost 5 bases and J lost 5, with 9 bases in between. CDR3 bases: TGTGCCAGCAGTACCCAGGGGTATGGCTACACCTTC. Its translation is CASSTQGYGYTF.

The count of this clone is one. This sequence joins TRBV29-1 and TRBJ2-3; 10 bases are shared with TRBD2. The CDR3 spans 14 residues. The germline CDR1 and CDR2 sequences are SQVTM and ANQGSEA. V lost 4 bases to trimming and J lost 12 bases; unmatched junction nucleotides: 13. CDR3 in amino acids: CSVVGLARGLIQYF. The CDR3, as DNA: TGCAGCGTTGTGGGACTAGCGAGAGGATTAATCCAGTATTTT.